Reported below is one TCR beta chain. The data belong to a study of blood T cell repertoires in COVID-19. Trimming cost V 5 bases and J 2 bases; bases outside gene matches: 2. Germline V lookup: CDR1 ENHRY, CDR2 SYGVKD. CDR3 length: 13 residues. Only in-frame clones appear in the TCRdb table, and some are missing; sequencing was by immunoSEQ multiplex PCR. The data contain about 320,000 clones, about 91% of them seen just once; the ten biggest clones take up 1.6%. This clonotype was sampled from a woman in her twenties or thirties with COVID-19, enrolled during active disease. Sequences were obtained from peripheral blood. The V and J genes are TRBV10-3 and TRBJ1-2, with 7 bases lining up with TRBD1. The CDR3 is CAISTGENYGYTF. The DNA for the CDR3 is TGTGCCATCAGTACAGGGGAGAACTATGGCTACACCTTC.